This T cell receptor beta chain was documented in a study of cytomegalovirus exposure and HLA in healthy donors. Some clones are missing from TCRdb's copy, which holds only in-frame ones; the method was immunoSEQ multiplex PCR. In the table there are some 98,000 clones, roughly 87% of which are singletons. V was cut by 2 bases and J by 2 bases, with 5 bases left in between. This CDR3 is built from 12 residues. Per the germline V gene, CDR1 is SGHNT and CDR2 is YYREEE (reference sequence). This sequence was found in a man aged 18 to 35 in good health and CMV-seropositive. The chain is built from TRBV5-4 and TRBJ2-7; possible D gene TRBD1, 5 bases. What was sequenced was PBMCs. CDR3 DNA: TGTGCCAGCAGCTTAGGGGCCTACGAGCAGTACTTC. Protein product: CASSLGAYEQYF.